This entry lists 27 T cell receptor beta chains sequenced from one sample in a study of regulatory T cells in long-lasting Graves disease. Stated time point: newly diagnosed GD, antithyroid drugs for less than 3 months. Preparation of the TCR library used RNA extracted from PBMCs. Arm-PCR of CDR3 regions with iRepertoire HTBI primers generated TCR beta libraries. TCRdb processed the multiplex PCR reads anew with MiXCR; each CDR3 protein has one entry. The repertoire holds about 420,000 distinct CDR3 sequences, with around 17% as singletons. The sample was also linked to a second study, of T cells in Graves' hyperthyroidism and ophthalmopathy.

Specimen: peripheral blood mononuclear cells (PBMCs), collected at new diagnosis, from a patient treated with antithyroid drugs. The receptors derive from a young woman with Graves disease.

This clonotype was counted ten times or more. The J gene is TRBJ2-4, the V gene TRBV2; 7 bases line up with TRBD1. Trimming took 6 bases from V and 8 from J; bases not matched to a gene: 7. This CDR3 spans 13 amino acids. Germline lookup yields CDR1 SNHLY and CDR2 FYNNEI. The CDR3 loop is CASRGTQGDIQYF. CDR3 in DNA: TGTGCCAGCAGAGGGACCCAGGGGGACATTCAGTACTTC.

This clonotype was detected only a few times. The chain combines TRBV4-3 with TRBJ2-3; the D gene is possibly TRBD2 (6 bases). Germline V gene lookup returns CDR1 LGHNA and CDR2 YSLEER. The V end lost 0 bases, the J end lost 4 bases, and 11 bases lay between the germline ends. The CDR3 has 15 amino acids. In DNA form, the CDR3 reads TGCGCCAGCAGCCAAGATCCGGGAGCGGCAGATACGCAGTATTTT. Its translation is CASSQDPGAADTQYF.

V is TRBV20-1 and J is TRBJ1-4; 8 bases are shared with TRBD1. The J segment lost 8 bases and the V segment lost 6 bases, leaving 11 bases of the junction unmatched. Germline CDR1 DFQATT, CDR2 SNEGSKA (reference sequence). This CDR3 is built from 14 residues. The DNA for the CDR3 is TGCAGTGCGAGACAGGGGATCGACCTAGAAAAACTGTTTTTT. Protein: CSARQGIDLEKLFF.

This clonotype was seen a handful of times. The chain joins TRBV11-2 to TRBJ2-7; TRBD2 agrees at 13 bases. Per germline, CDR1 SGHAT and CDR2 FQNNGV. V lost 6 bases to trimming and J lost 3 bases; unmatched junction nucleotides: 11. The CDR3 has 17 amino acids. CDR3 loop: CASSWTSGSSQIYEQYF. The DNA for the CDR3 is TGTGCCAGCAGTTGGACTAGCGGGAGCAGTCAGATCTACGAGCAGTACTTC.

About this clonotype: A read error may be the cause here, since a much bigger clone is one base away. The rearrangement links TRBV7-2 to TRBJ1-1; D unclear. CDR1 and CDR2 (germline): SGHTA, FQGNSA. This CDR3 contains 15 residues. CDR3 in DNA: TGTGCCAGCAGCTTAGTAGGGAGAATGAACGCTGAAGCTTTCTTT. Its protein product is CASSLVGRMNAEAFF.

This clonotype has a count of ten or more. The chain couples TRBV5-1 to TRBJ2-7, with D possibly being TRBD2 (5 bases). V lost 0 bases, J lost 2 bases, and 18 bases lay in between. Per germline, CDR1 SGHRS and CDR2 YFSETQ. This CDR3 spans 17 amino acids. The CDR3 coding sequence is TGCGCCAGCAGCTTGGCCAGTGGAGTCGGGGTTACCTACGAGCAGTACTTC. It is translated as CASSLASGVGVTYEQYF.

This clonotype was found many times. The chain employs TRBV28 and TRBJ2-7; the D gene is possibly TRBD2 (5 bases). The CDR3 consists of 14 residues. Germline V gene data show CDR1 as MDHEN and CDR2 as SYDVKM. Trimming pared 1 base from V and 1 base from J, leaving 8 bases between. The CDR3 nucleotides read TGTGCCAGCAGTTTATTCGGGATTTCCTACGAGCAGTACTTC. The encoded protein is CASSLFGISYEQYF.

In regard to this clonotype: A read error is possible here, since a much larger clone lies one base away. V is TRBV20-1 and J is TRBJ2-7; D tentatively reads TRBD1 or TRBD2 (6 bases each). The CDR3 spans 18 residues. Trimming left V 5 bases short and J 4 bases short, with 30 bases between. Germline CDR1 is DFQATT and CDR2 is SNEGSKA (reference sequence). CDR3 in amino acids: CSAGVPPAFRQGRYEQYF. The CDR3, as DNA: TGCAGTGCTGGTGTCCCCCCCGCGTTTCGGCAGGGGAGGTACGAGCAGTACTTC.

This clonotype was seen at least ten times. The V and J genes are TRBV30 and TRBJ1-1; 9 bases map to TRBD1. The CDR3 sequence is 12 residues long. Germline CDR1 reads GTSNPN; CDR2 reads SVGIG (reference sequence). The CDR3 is CALTGGGTEAFF. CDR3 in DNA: TGTGCTTTAACAGGGGGCGGCACTGAAGCTTTCTTT.

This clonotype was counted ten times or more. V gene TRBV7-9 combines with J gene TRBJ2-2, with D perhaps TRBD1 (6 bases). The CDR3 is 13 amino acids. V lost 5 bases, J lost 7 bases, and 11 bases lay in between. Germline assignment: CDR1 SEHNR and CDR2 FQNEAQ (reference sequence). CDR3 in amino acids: CASSPQGLGELFF. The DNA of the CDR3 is TGTGCCAGCAGCCCTCAGGGGCTCGGGGAGCTGTTTTTT.

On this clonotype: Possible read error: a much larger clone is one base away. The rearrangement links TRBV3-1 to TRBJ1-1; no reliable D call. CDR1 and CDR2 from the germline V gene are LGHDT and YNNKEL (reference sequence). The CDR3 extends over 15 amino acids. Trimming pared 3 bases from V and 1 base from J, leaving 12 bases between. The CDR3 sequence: CASSQNVQQNTEAFF. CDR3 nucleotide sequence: TGTGCCAGCAGCCAGAATGTCCAGCAGAACACTGAAGCTTTCTTT.

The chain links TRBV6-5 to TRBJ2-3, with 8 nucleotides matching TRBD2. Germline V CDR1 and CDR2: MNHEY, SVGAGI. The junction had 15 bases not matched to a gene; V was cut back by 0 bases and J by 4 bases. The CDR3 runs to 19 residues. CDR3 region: CASSYSPPAGATSSDTQYF. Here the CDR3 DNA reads TGTGCCAGCAGTTACTCACCCCCAGCGGGAGCCACGAGTTCAGATACGCAGTATTTT.

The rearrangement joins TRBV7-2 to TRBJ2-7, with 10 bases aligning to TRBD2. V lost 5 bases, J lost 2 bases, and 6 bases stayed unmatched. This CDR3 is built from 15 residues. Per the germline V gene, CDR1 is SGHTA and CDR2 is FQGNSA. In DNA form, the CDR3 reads TGTGCCAGCAGCCCGGGACTAGCGTCCACCTACGAGCAGTACTTC. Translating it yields CASSPGLASTYEQYF.

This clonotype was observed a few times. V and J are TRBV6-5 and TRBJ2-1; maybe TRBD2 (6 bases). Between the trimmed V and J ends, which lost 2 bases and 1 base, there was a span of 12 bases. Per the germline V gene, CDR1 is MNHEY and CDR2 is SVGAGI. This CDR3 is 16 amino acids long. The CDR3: CASSYGRDPSYNEQFF. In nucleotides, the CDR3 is TGTGCCAGCAGTTACGGGCGGGACCCATCCTACAATGAGCAGTTCTTC.

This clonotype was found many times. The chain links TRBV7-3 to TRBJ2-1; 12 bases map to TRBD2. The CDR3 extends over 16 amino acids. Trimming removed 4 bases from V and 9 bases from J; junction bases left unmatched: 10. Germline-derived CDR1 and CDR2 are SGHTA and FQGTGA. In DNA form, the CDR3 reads TGTGCCAGCAGCTGGACTAGCGGGACGGATTGGAGTGAGCAGTTCTTC. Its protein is CASSWTSGTDWSEQFF.

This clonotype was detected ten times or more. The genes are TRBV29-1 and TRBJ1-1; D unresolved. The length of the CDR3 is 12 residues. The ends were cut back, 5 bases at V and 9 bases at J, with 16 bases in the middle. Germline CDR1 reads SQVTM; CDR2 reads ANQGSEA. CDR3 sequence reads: CSVRGPSPKAFF. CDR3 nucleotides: TGCAGCGTTCGAGGGCCCAGCCCTAAAGCTTTCTTT.

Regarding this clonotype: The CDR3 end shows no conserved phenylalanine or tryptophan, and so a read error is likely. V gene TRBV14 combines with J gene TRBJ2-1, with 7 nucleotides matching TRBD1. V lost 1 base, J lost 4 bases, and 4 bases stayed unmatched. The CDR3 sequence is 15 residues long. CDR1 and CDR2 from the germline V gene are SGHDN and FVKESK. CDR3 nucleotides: TGTGCCAGCAGCCAAGTAGGACAGGAATACAATGAGCAGTTCCTC. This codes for CASSQVGQEYNEQFL.

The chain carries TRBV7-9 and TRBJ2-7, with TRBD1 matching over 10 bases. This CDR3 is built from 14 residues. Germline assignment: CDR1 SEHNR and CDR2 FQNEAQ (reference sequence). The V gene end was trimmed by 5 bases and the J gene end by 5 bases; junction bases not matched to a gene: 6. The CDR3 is CASSLSGTGDEQYF. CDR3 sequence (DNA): TGTGCCAGCAGCCTTTCCGGGACAGGGGACGAGCAGTACTTC.

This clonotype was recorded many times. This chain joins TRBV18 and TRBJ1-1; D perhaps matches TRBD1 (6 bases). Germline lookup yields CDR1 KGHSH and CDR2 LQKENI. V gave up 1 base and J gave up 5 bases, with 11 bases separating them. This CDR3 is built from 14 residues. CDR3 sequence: CASSPLRQDTEAFF. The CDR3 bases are TGTGCCAGCTCACCACTCCGACAGGATACTGAAGCTTTCTTT.

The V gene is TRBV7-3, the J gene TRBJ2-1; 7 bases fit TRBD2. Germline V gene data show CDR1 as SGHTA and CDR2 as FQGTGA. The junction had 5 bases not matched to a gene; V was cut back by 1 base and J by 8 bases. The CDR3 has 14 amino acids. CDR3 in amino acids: CASSLSLAADEQFF. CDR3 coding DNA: TGTGCCAGCAGCTTAAGCCTAGCGGCCGATGAGCAGTTCTTC. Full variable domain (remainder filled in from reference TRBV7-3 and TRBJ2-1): GAGVSQTPSNKVTEKGKYVELRCDPISGHTALYWYRQSLGQGPEFLIYFQGTGAADDSGLPNDRFFAVRPEGSVSTLKIQRTERGDSAVYLCASSLSLAADEQFFGPGTRLTVL.

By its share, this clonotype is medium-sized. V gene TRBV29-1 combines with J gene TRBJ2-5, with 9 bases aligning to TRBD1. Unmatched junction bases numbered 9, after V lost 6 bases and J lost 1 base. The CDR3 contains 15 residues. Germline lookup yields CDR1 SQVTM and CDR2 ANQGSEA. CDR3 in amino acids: CSVAPGTGFQETQYF. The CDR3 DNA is TGCAGCGTCGCCCCCGGGACAGGGTTCCAAGAGACCCAGTACTTC.

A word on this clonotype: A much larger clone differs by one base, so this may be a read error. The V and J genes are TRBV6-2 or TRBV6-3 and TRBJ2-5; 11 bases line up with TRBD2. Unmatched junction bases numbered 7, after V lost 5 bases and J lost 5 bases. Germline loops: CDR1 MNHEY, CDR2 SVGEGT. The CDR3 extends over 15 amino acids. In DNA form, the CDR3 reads TGTGCCAGCAGTCCTATAGCGGGAGGGACGGAGACCCAGTACTTC. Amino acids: CASSPIAGGTETQYF.

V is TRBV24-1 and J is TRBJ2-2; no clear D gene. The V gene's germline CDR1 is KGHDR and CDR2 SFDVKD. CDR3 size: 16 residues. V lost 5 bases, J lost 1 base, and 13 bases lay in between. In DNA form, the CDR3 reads TGTGCCACCAGTGGCCCAGGCAGACAGAACACCGGGGAGCTGTTTTTT. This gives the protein CATSGPGRQNTGELFF.

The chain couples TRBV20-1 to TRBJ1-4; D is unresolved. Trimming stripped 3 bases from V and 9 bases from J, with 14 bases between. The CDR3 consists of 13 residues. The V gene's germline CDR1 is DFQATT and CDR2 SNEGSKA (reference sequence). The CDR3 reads CSARGNQMKKLFF. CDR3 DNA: TGCAGTGCTAGGGGCAACCAAATGAAAAAACTGTTTTTT.

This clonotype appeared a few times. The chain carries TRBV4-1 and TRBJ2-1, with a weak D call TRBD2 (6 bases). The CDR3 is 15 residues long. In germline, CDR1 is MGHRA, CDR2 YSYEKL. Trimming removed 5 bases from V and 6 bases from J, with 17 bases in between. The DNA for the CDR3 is TGCGCCAGCAGCAACCAGGGCGGGGCGTTCAATGAGCAGTTCTTC. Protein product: CASSNQGGAFNEQFF.

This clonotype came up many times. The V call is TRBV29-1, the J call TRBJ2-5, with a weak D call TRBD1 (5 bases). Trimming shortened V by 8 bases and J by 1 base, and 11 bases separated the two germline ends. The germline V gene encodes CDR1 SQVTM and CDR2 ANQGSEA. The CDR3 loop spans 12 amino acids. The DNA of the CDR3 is TGCAGCTCCGACAGCGCCCAAGAGACCCAGTACTTC. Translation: CSSDSAQETQYF. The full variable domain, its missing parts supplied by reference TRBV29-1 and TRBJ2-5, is SAVISQKPSRDICQRGTSLTIQCQVDSQVTMMFWYRQQPGQSLTLIATANQGSEATYESGFVIDKFPISRPNLTFSTLTVSNMSPEDSSIYLCSSDSAQETQYFGPGTRLLVL.

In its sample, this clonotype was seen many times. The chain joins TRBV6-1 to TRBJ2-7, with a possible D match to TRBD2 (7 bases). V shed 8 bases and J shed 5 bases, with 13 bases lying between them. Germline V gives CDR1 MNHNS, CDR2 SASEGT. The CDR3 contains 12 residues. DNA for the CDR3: TGTGCCAGCGAGGGGGGAGGGAACGAGCAGTACTTC. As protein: CASEGGGNEQYF.